This T cell receptor (beta chain) was observed in a study of cytomegalovirus exposure and HLA in healthy donors. The PCR employed 60 Vbeta primers together with 13 Jbeta primers. The repertoire was sequenced with immunoSEQ multiplex PCR; TCRdb's copy has only in-frame clones and lacks some. The table shows approximately 89,000 clones, with less than 75% occurring only once. The source of this sequence is a woman in her thirties in good health and CMV-seropositive. Sequenced input: PBMCs.

The CDR3 sequence: CASSPAGGPKNIQYF. CDR3 nucleotide sequence: TGCGCCAGCAGCCCCGCGGGGGGACCCAAAAACATTCAGTACTTC. This chain links TRBV5-1 with TRBJ2-4, with TRBD2 identical over 8 bases. V shed 4 bases and J 2 bases; nucleotides not matched to a gene: 5. The CDR3 is made up of 15 amino acids. Germline CDR1 is SGHRS and CDR2 is YFSETQ.